One and the same sample provided the 8 T cell receptor beta chains below, sequenced in a study of T cell repertoires in cytomegalovirus infection. One entry per CDR3 protein results from TCRdb running MiXCR on the reads. The sample gives some 130,000 distinct CDR3 sequences, about 10% of which show up once; 10% is in the top ten. Sequences were obtained from PBMCs. The receptors originated from a human donor in good health (CMV status not recorded). Some clones in this sample may be carry-over from other donors' samples.

This clonotype was detected ten times or more. The chain joins TRBV7-2 to TRBJ1-4; no clear D gene. The germline CDR1 and CDR2 sequences are SGHTA and FQGNSA. The CDR3 sequence is 13 residues long. V was pared by 5 bases and J by 6 bases, with 10 bases between. CDR3: CASSPPPHEKLFF. In DNA, the CDR3 is TGTGCCAGCAGCCCTCCCCCCCATGAAAAACTGTTTTTT.

This clonotype was observed many times. The CDR3 loop is CASSYTRTAGGTEAFF. As DNA, the CDR3 is TGTGCCAGCAGTTACACCCGGACCGCGGGCGGCACTGAAGCTTTCTTT. V is TRBV6-5 and J is TRBJ1-1; D gene uncertain. CDR1 MNHEY and CDR2 SVGAGI come from the germline V gene. The CDR3 length is 16 residues. Trimming shortened V by 2 bases and J by 4 bases, and 17 bases separated the two germline ends.

The table lists this clonotype with many counts. The chain is built from TRBV4-1 and TRBJ2-3; D may correspond to TRBD1 or TRBD2 (5 bases each). The length of the CDR3 is 15 residues. Germline CDR1 is MGHRA and CDR2 is YSYEKL. With 4 bases removed from V and 4 bases from J, the gap between germline ends came to 15 bases. The CDR3 is CASSLPADNSDTQYF. The CDR3 DNA follows: TGCGCCAGCAGCCTGCCAGCGGACAATTCAGATACGCAGTATTTT.

This clonotype was seen ten or more times. The chain employs TRBV6-6 and TRBJ2-3; a weak D match, TRBD1 (5 bases). Germline V gives CDR1 MNHNY, CDR2 SVGAGI (reference sequence). V lost 6 bases and J 0 bases, leaving 10 bases between the germline ends. This CDR3 spans 14 amino acids. The CDR3 DNA reads TGTGCCAGCAGATCGGACACCAGCACAGATACGCAGTATTTT. It specifies CASRSDTSTDTQYF.

This clonotype was detected many times. The CDR3 nucleotides read TGTGCCAGCCAGAATCAGGGGACGGACACTGAAGCTTTCTTT. This encodes CASQNQGTDTEAFF. This chain joins TRBV2 and TRBJ1-1; TRBD1 might be the D (6 bases). CDR3 length: 14 residues. Trimming pared 8 bases from V and 3 bases from J, leaving 16 bases between. The germline V gene encodes CDR1 SNHLY and CDR2 FYNNEI.

This clonotype was seen repeatedly, ten times or more. J is TRBJ2-1 and V is TRBV5-1; possible D gene TRBD2, 6 bases. Trimming took 0 bases from V and 10 from J, leaving 11 bases between them. The CDR3 has 13 residues. Germline loops: CDR1 SGHRS, CDR2 YFSETQ. The CDR3 loop is CASSLAEGQEQFF. The DNA for the CDR3 is TGCGCCAGCAGCTTGGCGGAGGGTCAGGAGCAGTTCTTC.

This clonotype was seen at least ten times. This chain connects TRBV6-4 to TRBJ2-1; D perhaps matches TRBD2 (8 bases). The CDR3 has 14 amino acids. Trimming removed 6 bases at V and 6 bases at J, with 15 bases between. Germline V CDR1 and CDR2: MRHNA, SNTAGT. The CDR3 sequence is CASSPGRGLNEQFF. DNA of the CDR3: TGTGCCAGCAGCCCCGGGAGGGGGCTCAATGAGCAGTTCTTC.

This clonotype was detected many times. The J gene is TRBJ2-5, the V gene TRBV7-2; 15 bases match TRBD2. CDR1 and CDR2 from the germline V gene are SGHTA and FQGNSA. The CDR3 loop spans 19 amino acids. J was trimmed by 1 base and V by 5 bases; bases with no gene match: 11. CDR3 in amino acids: CASSPSLGLAGGPQETQYF. CDR3 coding DNA: TGTGCCAGCAGCCCCTCCCTCGGACTAGCGGGGGGGCCCCAAGAGACCCAGTACTTC.